Here is one TCR beta chain with its context. Its antigen is unidentified. Sorted-subset replicate PCR reactions contained roughly 210 ng DNA, corresponding to some 29,000 T cell genomes. The data were produced by immunoSEQ multiplex PCR, yet TCRdb's version contains in-frame clones alone and is incomplete. The sample has about 1,500,000 clones; roughly 96% are singletons. Per germline, CDR1 DFQATT and CDR2 SNEGSKA (reference sequence). This CDR3 is built from 10 residues. V was clipped by 0 bases and J by 10 bases, with 4 bases between them. The source of the sample is a study of shared clonotypes between healthy human individuals. Points from the study as a whole: Shared clonotypes: roughly 4.5% naive CD4, about 4% naive CD8, roughly 2.2% memory CD4, under 0.45% memory CD8. Even with large depth, rarefaction showed that sorted-subset sequencing was incomplete. The represented genetic and exposure-history diversity was limited by the small number of donors.

This chain links TRBV20-1 with TRBJ2-1; D gene unclear. The material sequenced was naive CD4+ T cells sorted from blood. Subset in this sample: CD45RA+ positively selected. The receptor was isolated from a man between 25 and 39 years old in good health. CDR3 coding DNA: TGCAGTGCTAGAGAAGCGGAGCAGTTCTTC. Protein product: CSAREAEQFF.